These T cell receptor beta chains were read from a single sample in a study of cytomegalovirus exposure and HLA in healthy donors. Assay: immunoSEQ multiplex PCR; the TCRdb copy retains only in-frame clones and omits some. This sample yields under 200,000 clones, of which approximately 80% are seen a single time; over 12% belongs to the top ten. The sequencing sample was made of PBMCs. These receptor sequences come from a woman aged 25 to 39 in good health and CMV-seropositive. Each CDR3 is given with its conserved first and last residue. The D gene is left open where the match is weak. Clone sizes are given selectively: once, few, many, or a class where the clone is expanded.

j_call clone_size v_call d_call cdr3_nt cdr3_aa
TRBJ2-2 few TRBV4-3 - TGCGCCAGCAGCCAAGATCGCACCGGGGAGCTGTTTTTT CASSQDRTGELFF
TRBJ2-7 - TRBV19 - TGTGCCAGTAGAGGACTGAAGGACTACGAGCAGTACTTC CASRGLKDYEQYF
TRBJ2-5 - TRBV23-1 TRBD1 TGCGCCAGCACTATAGACAGGGGGAAGGAGACCCAGTACTTC CASTIDRGKETQYF
TRBJ1-2 - TRBV29-1 TRBD1 TGCAGCGTGACCGGGACAGGGGGCCTTCCCAACTATGGCTACACCTTC CSVTGTGGLPNYGYTF
TRBJ1-2 - TRBV5-5 - TGTGCCAGCAGCTTGGCCACTACCTATGGCTACACCTTC CASSLATTYGYTF
TRBJ1-2 - TRBV28 - TGTGCCACTACCCGCTTCAGGGAGGACTATGGCTACACCTTC CATTRFREDYGYTF
TRBJ2-5 - TRBV13 - TGTGCCAGCAGCCATTCAGGGGCGCAAGAGACCCAGTACTTC CASSHSGAQETQYF
TRBJ2-1 - TRBV5-1 TRBD1 TGCGCCAGCAGCTTGGATGGTGGAACAGGGGGATATGAGCAGTTCTTC CASSLDGGTGGYEQFF
TRBJ1-5 - TRBV19 - TGTGCCAGTAGTATAGCGGAGGAAGGACAGCCCCAGCATTTT CASSIAEEGQPQHF
TRBJ2-2 - TRBV18 TRBD2 TGTGCCAGCTCACCAGGGACTAGGAACACCGGGGAGCTGTTTTTT CASSPGTRNTGELFF
TRBJ1-1 few TRBV19 TRBD1 TGTGCCAGTAGTGGGACAGTGAACACTGAAGCTTTCTTT CASSGTVNTEAFF
TRBJ1-6 few TRBV6-1 - TGTGCCAGCACCCCCGGGTTTGCTGGTGGTTCACCCCTCCACTTT CASTPGFAGGSPLHF
TRBJ2-1 - TRBV29-1 - TGCAGCGTTGACGGAGTCCGTTACAATGAGCAGTTCTTC CSVDGVRYNEQFF
TRBJ1-2 - TRBV28 - TGTGCCAGCAGTCGTCGGTGGGCTTCCGACTATGGCTACACCTTC CASSRRWASDYGYTF
TRBJ2-1 - TRBV6-1 - TGTGCCAGCAACCCCGCCGCGAGAAATGAGCAGTTCTTC CASNPAARNEQFF
TRBJ1-2 once TRBV5-6 TRBD1 TGTGCCAGCAGCTACTCCGGGACAGGGGAAGGAGTCTATGGCTACACCTTC CASSYSGTGEGVYGYTF
TRBJ2-1 - TRBV7-9 - TGTGCCAGCAGCTTAGGTGACAGCTCCTACAATGAGCAGTTCTTC CASSLGDSSYNEQFF
TRBJ2-1 - TRBV25-1 - TGTGCCAGCAGTGATCCCGGGCAGGGGACGTACAATGAGCAGTTCTTC CASSDPGQGTYNEQFF
TRBJ2-2 - TRBV5-1 TRBD1 TGCGCCAGCAGCTTGTGGGGGACAGGGGACGACACCGGGGAGCTGTTTTTT CASSLWGTGDDTGELFF
TRBJ2-7 - TRBV9 TRBD2 TGTGCCAGCAGCGTAGGAGCTAGCGGGGTGACCTACGAGCAGTACTTC CASSVGASGVTYEQYF
TRBJ2-1 few TRBV7-8 TRBD2 TGTGCCAGCAGCGCGCTAGCGGGAGTACGGGATGAGCAGTTCTTC CASSALAGVRDEQFF
TRBJ2-5 few TRBV7-2 TRBD1 TGTGCCAGCAGCCAAGGGACAGGGAAAGAGACCCAGTACTTC CASSQGTGKETQYF
TRBJ2-7 - TRBV6-4 TRBD1 TGTGCCAGCAGTGTATGGACAGGGTACGAGCAGTACTTC CASSVWTGYEQYF